A single sample is the source of the 19 T cell receptor beta chains below, sequenced in a study of OX40 agonist ivuxolimab in advanced cancers. Here immunoSEQ multiplex PCR was the method, and the copy in TCRdb shows in-frame clones only, minus some. The table shows 35,000 to 40,000 clones, with around 87% occurring only once. The material sequenced was CD4+ or CD8+ T cells sorted from blood, taken in a trial of the OX40 agonist ivuxolimab. The receptors originated from an adult with an advanced solid tumor such as melanoma, head and neck, liver or kidney cancer.

This clone was observed once. The chain links TRBV5-6 to TRBJ1-3; 7 positions agree with TRBD1. With 1 base clipped from V and 0 bases from J, the junction kept 13 bases outside the gene matches. Germline CDR1 and CDR2: SGHDT and YYEEEE. The CDR3 is 19 residues long. The CDR3 protein is CASSLFVSPTGYSGNTIYF. The DNA for the CDR3 is TGTGCCAGCAGCTTGTTCGTGTCCCCGACAGGGTACTCTGGAAACACCATATATTTT. The whole variable domain, remainder taken from reference TRBV5-6 and TRBJ1-3, is DAGVTQSPTHLIKTRGQQVTLRCSPKSGHDTVSWYQQALGQGPQFIFQYYEEEERQRGNFPDRFSGHQFPNYSSELNVNALLLGDSALYLCASSLFVSPTGYSGNTIYFGEGSWLTVV.

The DNA for the CDR3 is TGCAGCGGGGGCAGGGAGATGAACACTGAAGCTTTCTTT. This sequence encodes CSGGREMNTEAFF. This rearrangement joins TRBV29-1 to TRBJ1-1, with a tentative D call TRBD1 (5 bases). In germline, CDR1 is SQVTM, CDR2 ANQGSEA. CDR3 size: 13 residues. The V end was cut by 7 bases, the J end by 0 bases, with 12 bases between. Filled out from reference TRBV29-1 and TRBJ1-1, the complete variable domain reads SAVISQKPSRDICQRGTSLTIQCQVDSQVTMMFWYRQQPGQSLTLIATANQGSEATYESGFVIDKFPISRPNLTFSTLTVSNMSPEDSSIYLCSGGREMNTEAFFGQGTRLTVV.

CDR3 sequence (DNA): TGCAGCGTTGCAAACTCGAGGCCCCTCGTAAGCGGGAGGGGGACAGATACGCAGTATTTT. This sequence encodes CSVANSRPLVSGRGTDTQYF. This chain joins TRBV29-1 and TRBJ2-3; 10 bases are a match to TRBD2. There are 20 residues in the CDR3. The V and J ends lost 4 bases and 3 bases, in that order; junction bases with no gene match: 22. CDR1 is SQVTM, CDR2 ANQGSEA, per germline.

The chain couples TRBV18 to TRBJ2-1; D ambiguous. CDR1 is KGHSH and CDR2 is LQKENI in the germline V gene. This CDR3 region has 12 residues. The V end was cut by 3 bases, the J end by 8 bases, with 8 bases between. The CDR3 here is CASSPSLDEQFF. In DNA form, the CDR3 reads TGTGCCAGCTCACCCTCTTTGGATGAGCAGTTCTTC.

The rearrangement uses TRBV19 and TRBJ2-6; D is perhaps TRBD1 (6 bases). V lost 3 bases to trimming and J lost 1 base, with 7 bases between them. Germline V lookup: CDR1 LNHDA, CDR2 SQIVND (reference sequence). CDR3 length: 15 residues. The CDR3 DNA follows: TGTGCCAGTAGTATCCAGGGGTCTGGGGCCAACGTCCTGACTTTC. Translating gives CASSIQGSGANVLTF. The whole variable domain, filled in from reference TRBV19 and TRBJ2-6, reads DGGITQSPKYLFRKEGQNVTLSCEQNLNHDAMYWYRQDPGQGLRLIYYSQIVNDFQKGDIAEGYSVSREKKESFPLTVTSAQKNPTAFYLCASSIQGSGANVLTFGAGSRLTVL.

V usage is TRBV6-5 and J usage is TRBJ1-1; D gene ambiguous. Deletions cut 0 bases from V and 5 bases from J, with 10 bases between. The germline gives CDR1 MNHEY, CDR2 SVGAGI. The CDR3 totals 14 residues. CDR3 in amino acids: CASSYSSLGTEAFF. The CDR3, as DNA: TGTGCCAGCAGTTACTCGTCCTTGGGGACTGAAGCTTTCTTT.

A few counts support this clone. V is TRBV2 and J is TRBJ1-6, with D possibly being TRBD1 (5 bases). The CDR3 loop spans 13 amino acids. Per germline, CDR1 SNHLY and CDR2 FYNNEI. Deletions cut 3 bases from V and 7 bases from J, with 7 bases between. The CDR3 bases are TGTGCCAGCAGTGAGACAGTGAATTCACCCCTCCACTTT. Residues: CASSETVNSPLHF.

This clone was observed a handful of times. The chain carries TRBV19 and TRBJ2-1; 10 positions match TRBD1. The CDR3 runs 17 residues. Germline V gene data show CDR1 as LNHDA and CDR2 as SQIVND (reference sequence). V dropped 5 bases and J dropped 8; count of bases not matched to a gene: 15. The DNA of the CDR3 is TGTGCCAGTAGTCCGAACCCCGGGACAGGGGACCACCATGAGCAGTTCTTC. Protein sequence: CASSPNPGTGDHHEQFF.

The V call is TRBV7-9, the J call TRBJ1-5, with D tentatively TRBD1 (5 bases). The V end was cut by 6 bases, the J end by 5 bases, with 8 bases between. The CDR3 runs to 12 residues. Germline CDR1 is SEHNR and CDR2 is FQNEAQ (reference sequence). For the CDR3, the DNA is TGTGCCAGCAGTTGGGGGGATCAGCCCCAGCATTTT. This encodes CASSWGDQPQHF. The full variable domain, rest sourced from reference TRBV7-9 and TRBJ1-5, is DTGVSQNPRHKITKRGQNVTFRCDPISEHNRLYWYRQTLGQGPEFLTYFQNEAQLEKSRLLSDRFSAERPKGSFSTLEIQRTEQGDSAMYLCASSWGDQPQHFGDGTRLSIL.

The chain is built from TRBV2 and TRBJ2-5; 7 nucleotides line up with TRBD2. CDR1 is SNHLY and CDR2 is FYNNEI in the germline V gene. This CDR3 contains 14 residues. The trim removed 7 bases at V and 4 bases at J, leaving 9 bases unmatched. The CDR3 spells CASTPMGTTETQYF. CDR3 DNA: TGTGCCAGCACTCCTATGGGGACTACAGAGACCCAGTACTTC. The complete variable domain, with remaining parts taken from reference TRBV2 and TRBJ2-5, reads EPEVTQTPSHQVTQMGQEVILRCVPISNHLYFYWYRQILGQKVEFLVSFYNNEISEKSEIFDDQFSVERPDGSNFTLKIRSTKLEDSAMYFCASTPMGTTETQYFGPGTRLLVL.

V is TRBV5-1 and J is TRBJ2-7; 10 bases match TRBD2. J was trimmed by 3 bases and V by 0 bases; bases with no gene match: 6. Germline values: CDR1 SGHRS, CDR2 YFSETQ. This CDR3 contains 16 residues. The CDR3 coding sequence is TGCGCCAGCAGCTTGGATCCCGCTAGCGGGGGCTACGAGCAGTACTTC. Protein: CASSLDPASGGYEQYF.

The chain joins TRBV7-2 to TRBJ2-2; perhaps D is TRBD1 or TRBD2 (5 bases each). This CDR3 spans 15 amino acids. CDR1 and CDR2 from the germline V gene are SGHTA and FQGNSA. The V gene lost 1 base and the J gene lost 3 bases, with 9 bases spanning the gap. CDR3 DNA sequence: TGTGCCAGCAGCTTAGGTGGGGGTTACACCGGGGAGCTGTTTTTT. Its protein is CASSLGGGYTGELFF.

V and J are TRBV9 and TRBJ2-2; 7 bases agree with TRBD1. V dropped 7 bases and J dropped 5; count of bases not matched to a gene: 5. Per the germline V gene, CDR1 is SGDLS and CDR2 is YYNGEE. The CDR3 has 13 residues. The CDR3 sequence: CASARGWTGELFF. As DNA, the CDR3 is TGTGCCAGCGCCAGGGGGTGGACCGGGGAGCTGTTTTTT.

The chain employs TRBV6-1 and TRBJ1-1; no firm D call. This CDR3 spans 13 amino acids. Germline V gene data show CDR1 as MNHNS and CDR2 as SASEGT. Between the trimmed V and J ends, which lost 3 bases and 11 bases, there was a span of 16 bases. CDR3 in amino acids: CASSDPVGQYAFF. The CDR3 DNA is TGTGCCAGCAGTGATCCCGTAGGGCAATATGCTTTCTTT.

This clone was observed once. The same CDR3 is also encoded by other DNA sequences in this sample. V and J are TRBV10-3 and TRBJ1-5; TRBD1 matches at 8 bases. Germline loops: CDR1 ENHRY, CDR2 SYGVKD. V lost 6 bases and J lost 1; bases outside the gene matches: 5. The CDR3 is 15 residues long. The CDR3 protein is CAIRASGGSNQPQHF. The CDR3 region has the DNA TGTGCCATCAGGGCCTCAGGGGGCAGCAATCAGCCCCAGCATTTT.

The gene calls are TRBV2 and TRBJ2-4; D may be TRBD1 or TRBD2 (5 bases each). The CDR3 is 14 amino acids. Per the germline V gene, CDR1 is SNHLY and CDR2 is FYNNEI. V was cut by 6 bases and J by 7 bases, with 16 bases left in between. The CDR3 loop is CASRPTEGRNIQYF. As DNA, the CDR3 is TGTGCCAGCAGACCTACAGAGGGACGGAACATTCAGTACTTC.

The V and J genes are TRBV2 and TRBJ2-7; D gene unclear. Between the trimmed V and J ends, which lost 6 bases and 1 base, there was a span of 7 bases. This CDR3 is built from 12 residues. Germline CDR1 SNHLY, CDR2 FYNNEI. The CDR3 region has the DNA TGTGCCAGCAGAGACTTTTCCTACGAGCAGTACTTC. Protein product: CASRDFSYEQYF. The complete variable domain, with remaining parts taken from reference TRBV2 and TRBJ2-7, reads EPEVTQTPSHQVTQMGQEVILRCVPISNHLYFYWYRQILGQKVEFLVSFYNNEISEKSEIFDDQFSVERPDGSNFTLKIRSTKLEDSAMYFCASRDFSYEQYFGPGTRLTVT.

This rearrangement joins TRBV12-5 to TRBJ2-3; D is undetermined. CDR3 length: 14 residues. CDR1 and CDR2 from the germline V gene are LGHNT and FRNRAP. Trimming took off 1 base at V and 0 bases at J, with 5 bases between the two ends. CDR3 in DNA: TGTGCTAGTGGTTTGGAGTTAAGCACAGATACGCAGTATTTT. This translates into CASGLELSTDTQYF.

The chain has TRBV10-3 and TRBJ1-3; D remains ambiguous. V gave up 0 bases and J gave up 5 bases, with 8 bases separating them. Germline V lookup: CDR1 ENHRY, CDR2 SYGVKD. This CDR3 is built from 14 residues. The CDR3 nucleotides read TGTGCCATCAGTGAGTCTCTGAACCGAAACACCATATATTTT. Translation: CAISESLNRNTIYF.